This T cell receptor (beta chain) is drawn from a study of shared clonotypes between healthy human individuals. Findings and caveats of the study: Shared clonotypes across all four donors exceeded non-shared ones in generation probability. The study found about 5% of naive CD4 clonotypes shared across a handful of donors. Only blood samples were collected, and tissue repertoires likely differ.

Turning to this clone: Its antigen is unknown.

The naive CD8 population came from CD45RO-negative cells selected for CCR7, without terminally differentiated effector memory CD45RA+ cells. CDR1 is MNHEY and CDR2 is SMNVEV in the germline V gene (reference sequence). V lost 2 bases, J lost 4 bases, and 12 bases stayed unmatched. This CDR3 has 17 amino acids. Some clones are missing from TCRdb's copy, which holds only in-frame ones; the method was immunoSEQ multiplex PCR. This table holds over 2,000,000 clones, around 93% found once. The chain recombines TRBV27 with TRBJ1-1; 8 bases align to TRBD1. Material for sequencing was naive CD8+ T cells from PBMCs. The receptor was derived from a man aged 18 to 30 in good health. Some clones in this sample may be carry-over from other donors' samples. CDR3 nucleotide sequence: TGTGCCAGCAGTTTAGGCCCCGGGACAGGACGGGGCACTGAAGCTTTCTTT. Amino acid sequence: CASSLGPGTGRGTEAFF.